This passage covers 4 T cell receptor beta chains from one sample sequenced in a study of T cell repertoires in cytomegalovirus infection. No antigen is known for these receptors. TCRdb ran MiXCR on the reads and lists one entry per CDR3 protein. The repertoire holds 450,000 to 600,000 distinct CDR3 sequences, under 45% seen once, with 40% to 50% in the top ten. Sequenced here: cultured PBMCs, sampled from culture after CMV antigen stimulation. These receptors all stem from a human donor in good health (CMV status not recorded). Some clones in this sample may be carry-over from other donors' samples.

The rearrangement links TRBV7-2 to TRBJ2-7, with 7 bases matching TRBD2. Trimming removed 4 bases from V and 3 bases from J; junction bases left unmatched: 9. CDR1 is SGHTA and CDR2 is FQGNSA in the germline V gene. The CDR3 spans 15 residues. CDR3 loop: CASSSHGTTNYEQYF. CDR3 bases: TGTGCCAGCAGCTCCCACGGGACTACGAACTACGAGCAGTACTTC.

This CDR3 reads CATSDGTGGLGETQYF. The CDR3 DNA reads as TGTGCCACCAGTGATGGGACAGGGGGCCTAGGAGAGACCCAGTACTTC. The chain links TRBV24-1 to TRBJ2-5, with 12 bases aligning to TRBD1. The J segment lost 4 bases and the V segment lost 3 bases, leaving 5 bases of the junction unmatched. From germline, CDR1 is KGHDR and CDR2 SFDVKD. The length of the CDR3 is 16 residues.

This clonotype was picked up a small number of times. The chain links TRBV7-6 to TRBJ2-3; TRBD2 matches at 12 bases. V was clipped by 1 base and J by 1 base; unmatched bases: 6. The germline V gene encodes CDR1 SGHVS and CDR2 FNYEAQ. The CDR3 covers 18 residues. The CDR3 DNA is TGTGCCAGCAGCTTAGAGCCTAGCGGGGGGGCCCGCACAGATACGCAGTATTTT. Translation: CASSLEPSGGARTDTQYF. The variable domain in full, with the rest retrieved from reference TRBV7-6 and TRBJ2-3, is GAGVSQSPRYKVTKRGQDVALRCDPISGHVSLYWYRQALGQGPEFLTYFNYEAQQDKSGLPNDRFSAERPEGSISTLTIQRTEQRDSAMYRCASSLEPSGGARTDTQYFGPGTRLTVL.

The chain employs TRBV7-8 and TRBJ2-7, with D tentatively TRBD1 (6 bases). The CDR3 is made up of 13 amino acids. V lost 5 bases, J lost 6 bases, and 14 bases lay in between. From germline, CDR1 is SGHVS and CDR2 FQNEAQ. This CDR3 reads CASSVRGFGEQYF. The CDR3 nucleotides are TGTGCCAGCAGCGTAAGGGGGTTTGGCGAGCAGTACTTC.